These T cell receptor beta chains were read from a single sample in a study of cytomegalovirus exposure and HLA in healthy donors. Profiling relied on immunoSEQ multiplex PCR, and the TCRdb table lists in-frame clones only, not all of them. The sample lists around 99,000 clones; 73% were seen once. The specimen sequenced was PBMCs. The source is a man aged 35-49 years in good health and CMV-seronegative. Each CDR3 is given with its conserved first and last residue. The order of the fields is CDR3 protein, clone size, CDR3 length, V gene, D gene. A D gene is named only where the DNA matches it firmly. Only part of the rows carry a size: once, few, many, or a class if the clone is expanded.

CASSEGLDYEQYF | NA | 13 | TRBV5-8 | TRBD2
CASSVGGVGEAFF | NA | 13 | TRBV9 | NA
CASSLIAAGGTDTQYF | few | 16 | TRBV9 | TRBD2
CASSGGQGIGETQYF | NA | 15 | TRBV19 | TRBD1
CASSEAEDFYEQYF | NA | 14 | TRBV25-1 | NA
CASSLGTSGDSDTQYF | NA | 16 | TRBV7-9 | TRBD2
CASSSSEWPYEQYF | NA | 14 | TRBV11-3 | NA
CASSGPPVRLAGGRGEQFF | many | 19 | TRBV10-2 | TRBD2
CARSPITEQPYTEAFF | NA | 16 | TRBV18 | NA
CASKIQGAWGNTIYF | NA | 15 | TRBV2 | TRBD1
CASSFVGGIPNYGYTF | NA | 16 | TRBV27 | NA
CASSSSGTSPITGELFF | NA | 17 | TRBV18 | TRBD2
CASSTAALTYGYTF | few | 14 | TRBV5-6 | NA
CASSYTSGQGNTIYF | NA | 15 | TRBV27 | TRBD1
CASSFRDRVSTDTQYF | NA | 16 | TRBV5-8 | TRBD1
CASSVDGGGYTGELFF | NA | 16 | TRBV9 | TRBD2
CASRGPPNEQFF | NA | 12 | TRBV5-6 | TRBD1
CASSLVPLGIGGTEAFF | NA | 17 | TRBV5-1 | NA
CSVSGGLGYEQYF | NA | 13 | TRBV29-1 | TRBD1
CASSARDSVYEQYF | NA | 14 | TRBV9 | TRBD1
CASREVYGGNIQYF | few | 14 | TRBV6-1 | TRBD2
CASSETGGGQPQHF | NA | 14 | TRBV2 | NA
CASSLFPSPNTEAFF | few | 15 | TRBV27 | NA
CASSQGGASGANVLTF | NA | 16 | TRBV4-3 | NA
CSVRRQGARGYTF | few | 13 | TRBV29-1 | TRBD1
CASSFIQGVQREQYF | NA | 15 | TRBV13 | TRBD1
CASSRRGTDSTDTQYF | NA | 16 | TRBV11-3 | NA
CASSPTTGNGSPLHF | NA | 15 | TRBV27 | TRBD1
CASSHSGSEAFF | NA | 12 | TRBV7-2 | NA
CASSTGTGGSYEQYF | NA | 15 | TRBV5-1 | TRBD1
CASSLLQATDTQYF | NA | 14 | TRBV5-6 | NA
CASSAIDRGNTDTQYF | NA | 16 | TRBV5-6 | TRBD1
CASSLLTGYEQYF | once | 13 | TRBV7-2 | NA
CASTPPGGYEQYF | NA | 13 | TRBV6-5 | TRBD2
CASSDSFRGGNTQYF | once | 15 | TRBV6-4 | NA
CASSLGGGYEQYF | NA | 13 | TRBV28 | NA
CASSSQAQETQYF | once | 13 | TRBV9 | NA